This T cell receptor beta chain derives from a study of T cell changes during pregnancy in multiple sclerosis. Repertoires were generated with immunoSEQ multiplex PCR, while TCRdb's copy carries only in-frame clones and drops some. Of around 34,000 clones in the sample, 90% were seen once. The V end lost 0 bases, the J end lost 8 bases, and 16 bases lay between the germline ends. The CDR3 is 15 residues long. CDR1 is SGHDN and CDR2 is FVKESK in the germline V gene. Specimen: CD8+ T cells from peripheral blood mononuclear cells, collected before pregnancy. The source is a female donor with multiple sclerosis, enrolled in a pregnancy study. The chain recombines TRBV14 with TRBJ1-2; TRBD1 is a possible D gene (6 bases). As DNA, the CDR3 is TGTGCCAGCAGCCAAGAGGGGGGGGCGATCGACGGCTACACCTTC. Encoded protein: CASSQEGGAIDGYTF.